A single sample gave rise to the 27 T cell receptor beta chains below, sequenced in a study of vaccination effects on CD4 cells after COVID-19 (dated by TCRdb to the early 2020s). Libraries were prepared through the immunoSEQ multiplex PCR assay. TCRdb re-hosts the immuneACCESS table, in-frame sequences only. Its copies lack some clones; in the studies checked, an unresolved V gene accounts for under half of them, and the cause for the rest is not known. In all, the sample holds some 50,000 clones, and nearly 75% of those were seen once. The ten largest clones represent about 4.9% of the sample. Their cognate antigens are unknown. After about 10 days of culture, CD4+ T cells were isolated with the EasySep CD4+ T cell isolation kit. Convalescent patients had PCR-confirmed SARS-CoV-2 infection between March and December 2020, before Alpha, Beta and Delta variants emerged in the United States. Two doses of either the BNT162b2 or the mRNA-1273 mRNA SARS-CoV-2 vaccine were administered to participants.

The sample here was CD4+ T cells from PBMCs cultured without peptide, taken after COVID-19 vaccination. These receptor sequences come from a human donor who had a prior SARS-CoV-2 infection.

V is TRBV5-4 and J is TRBJ2-7, with TRBD2 matching over 7 bases. V gave up 4 bases and J gave up 2 bases; unmatched junction bases: 9. The CDR3 has 15 amino acids. CDR1 SGHNT and CDR2 YYREEE come from the germline V gene (reference sequence). The CDR3 region has the DNA TGTGCCAGCAGCCAGAGCGGTGGGAGGGCCTACGAGCAGTACTTC. Protein: CASSQSGGRAYEQYF.

The chain employs TRBV6-6 and TRBJ2-2, with no clear D. CDR1 and CDR2 (germline): MNHNY, SVGAGI (reference sequence). This CDR3 is built from 12 residues. V was pared by 5 bases and J by 5 bases, with 6 bases between. The CDR3 sequence is CASSLSTGELFF. The DNA for the CDR3 is TGTGCCAGCAGTCTATCTACCGGGGAGCTGTTTTTT.

This chain links TRBV28 with TRBJ2-3, with 7 bases lining up with TRBD2. Looked up from germline, CDR1 is MDHEN and CDR2 is SYDVKM. V was pared by 4 bases and J by 1 base, with 8 bases of the junction left unmatched. The CDR3 is made up of 16 amino acids. CDR3 residues: CASSSRIAGRTDTQYF. The CDR3 DNA is TGTGCCAGCAGTTCCCGTATAGCGGGCCGCACAGATACGCAGTATTTT.

V usage is TRBV19 and J usage is TRBJ1-1; D is undetermined. Per germline, CDR1 LNHDA and CDR2 SQIVND (reference sequence). The CDR3 runs to 15 residues. Trimming removed 5 bases at V and 6 bases at J, with 19 bases between. CDR3 nucleotides: TGTGCCAGTAGTCCCTTTGGACCGTGGACCCCTGAAGCTTTCTTT. Its protein is CASSPFGPWTPEAFF.

This sequence joins TRBV7-2 and TRBJ2-7; D gene ambiguous. The CDR3 consists of 13 residues. V was clipped by 5 bases and J by 5 bases, with 13 bases between them. Per the germline V gene, CDR1 is SGHTA and CDR2 is FQGNSA. The CDR3 nucleotides read TGTGCCAGCAGCCTAAACCCTCTAGACGAGCAGTACTTC. This sequence encodes CASSLNPLDEQYF.

The rearrangement links TRBV3-1 (or the pseudogene TRBV3-2) to TRBJ2-7; the D gene is possibly TRBD2 (5 bases). The CDR3 loop spans 14 amino acids. Germline CDR1 and CDR2: LGHDT and YNNKEL (reference sequence). V dropped 0 bases and J dropped 6 bases, with 12 bases sitting between them. This CDR3 is CASSQDYNSGEQYF. For the CDR3, the DNA is TGTGCCAGCAGCCAAGATTATAACAGCGGCGAGCAGTACTTC.

This chain joins TRBV7-2 and TRBJ1-2; D is ambiguous. V gave up 0 bases and J gave up 4 bases, with 9 bases separating them. The length of the CDR3 is 14 residues. CDR1 is SGHTA and CDR2 is FQGNSA in the germline V gene. This CDR3 is CASSLATIPYGYTF. The CDR3 nucleotides read TGTGCCAGCAGCTTAGCGACAATCCCCTATGGCTACACCTTC.

The chain links TRBV7-9 to TRBJ2-5; 7 nucleotides match TRBD1. This CDR3 comprises 13 residues. Per the germline V gene, CDR1 is SEHNR and CDR2 is FQNEAQ (reference sequence). The V segment lost 5 bases and the J segment 4 bases; nucleotides outside the gene matches: 4. The CDR3 loop reads CASSLNRGETQYF. DNA for the CDR3: TGTGCCAGCAGCCTAAACAGGGGAGAGACCCAGTACTTC.

In DNA form, the CDR3 reads TGTGCCTGGACTCGGGGGGATGAACAGCCCCAGCATTTT. Translating it yields CAWTRGDEQPQHF. The genes are TRBV30 and TRBJ1-5, with D maybe TRBD1 (5 bases). The germline V and J ends were trimmed by 4 bases and 7 bases, with 14 bases remaining between them. There are 13 residues in the CDR3. Germline CDR1 GTSNPN, CDR2 SVGIG (reference sequence).

This clone was counted once. The rearrangement uses TRBV12-3 or TRBV12-4 and TRBJ1-2; D uncertain. V was shortened by 3 bases and J by 3 bases, with 5 bases between the two germline ends. The length of the CDR3 is 12 residues. DNA for the CDR3: TGTGCCAGCAGTTTCGCTGACTATGGCTACACCTTC. Residues: CASSFADYGYTF.

The CDR3 sequence: CASSYSETINSPLHF. The DNA for the CDR3 is TGTGCCAGCAGTTACTCGGAGACGATAAATTCACCCCTCCACTTT. J is TRBJ1-6 and V is TRBV6-5; D call uncertain. Trimming took 0 bases from V and 7 from J, leaving 10 bases between them. Germline V lookup: CDR1 MNHEY, CDR2 SVGAGI. This CDR3 is 15 amino acids long.

The rearrangement links TRBV7-9 to TRBJ2-2; 9 positions match TRBD1. After removal of 2 bases from V and 2 bases from J, the junction contained 3 bases not matched to a gene. CDR1 SEHNR and CDR2 FQNEAQ come from the germline V gene (reference sequence). The CDR3 loop spans 16 amino acids. The CDR3 region is CASSLTTGGNTGELFF. CDR3 bases: TGTGCCAGCAGCTTAACGACAGGGGGAAACACCGGGGAGCTGTTTTTT.

J is TRBJ1-4 and V is TRBV2; D is undetermined. In germline, CDR1 is SNHLY, CDR2 FYNNEI. CDR3 length equals 13 residues. V was pared by 7 bases and J by 5 bases, with 11 bases between. CDR3 region: CASTPNTNEKLFF. DNA of the CDR3: TGTGCCAGCACCCCTAACACAAATGAAAAACTGTTTTTT.

This clone was counted once. The gene calls are TRBV7-2 and TRBJ1-2, with no clear D. The CDR3 consists of 13 residues. Germline assignment: CDR1 SGHTA and CDR2 FQGNSA. Deletions cut 0 bases from V and 2 bases from J, with 4 bases between. The DNA of the CDR3 is TGTGCCAGCAGCTTAGCAGGGAACTATGGCTACACCTTC. It encodes CASSLAGNYGYTF.

The J gene is TRBJ2-1, the V gene TRBV3-1 (or the pseudogene TRBV3-2); D possibly corresponds to TRBD2 (6 bases). This CDR3 contains 15 residues. Germline loops: CDR1 LGHDT, CDR2 YNNKEL (reference sequence). The germline V and J ends were trimmed by 0 bases and 4 bases, with 10 bases remaining between them. CDR3 DNA: TGTGCCAGCAGCCAAGATCGGGCGGGGTACAATGAGCAGTTCTTC. Amino acid sequence: CASSQDRAGYNEQFF.

V usage is TRBV6-5 and J usage is TRBJ1-6; D not resolved. V was shortened by 6 bases and J by 17 bases, with 14 bases between the two germline ends. Germline V CDR1 and CDR2: MNHEY, SVGAGI. The CDR3 extends over 11 amino acids. CDR3 DNA: TGTGCCAGCAGCCAAAGCGGCGTGATCCACTTT. This codes for CASSQSGVIHF.

This clone has more than one count but fewer than ten. The chain employs TRBV7-9 and TRBJ2-1; 12 nucleotides align to TRBD2. The J segment lost 10 bases and the V segment lost 1 base, leaving 5 bases of the junction unmatched. The germline gives CDR1 SEHNR, CDR2 FQNEAQ (reference sequence). This CDR3 is 15 amino acids long. The chain's CDR3 is CASSLGLAGGWEQFF. In DNA form, the CDR3 reads TGTGCCAGCAGCTTAGGGCTAGCGGGAGGGTGGGAGCAGTTCTTC.

This clone was picked up one time. The CDR3 loop is CASSLRLAGAMGEQFF. CDR3 nucleotides: TGCGCCAGCAGCCTGAGACTAGCGGGGGCTATGGGTGAGCAGTTCTTC. V and J are TRBV5-1 and TRBJ2-1; 12 bases match TRBD2. This CDR3 is 16 amino acids long. Germline CDR1 is SGHRS and CDR2 is YFSETQ. V shed 4 bases, J shed 9 bases, and the junction held 11 bases outside the gene matches.

The chain joins TRBV9 to TRBJ2-3, with D possibly being TRBD2 (5 bases). V gave up 1 base and J gave up 4 bases, with 13 bases separating them. CDR1 is SGDLS and CDR2 is YYNGEE in the germline V gene. This CDR3 region has 15 residues. The CDR3 coding sequence is TGTGCCAGCAGCGTATCGCCCGAGGGCTCAGATACGCAGTATTTT. Translating it yields CASSVSPEGSDTQYF.

The gene calls are TRBV18 and TRBJ2-7; D is possibly TRBD2 (6 bases). CDR3 size: 17 residues. Germline lookup yields CDR1 KGHSH and CDR2 LQKENI. With 3 bases removed from V and 6 bases from J, the gap between germline ends came to 24 bases. CDR3 sequence reads: CASSPFLDLAGKGEQYF. For the CDR3, the DNA is TGTGCCAGCTCACCCTTCCTCGATTTGGCGGGGAAGGGCGAGCAGTACTTC.

This clone has just one count. This chain uses TRBV4-2 with TRBJ2-3; 8 nucleotides match TRBD2. V shed 0 bases, J shed 0 bases, and the junction held 5 bases outside the gene matches. Germline CDR1 LGHNA, CDR2 YNFKEQ. The CDR3 has 17 amino acids. CDR3 amino acids: CASSQEPQRGSTDTQYF. The DNA for the CDR3 is TGTGCCAGCAGCCAAGAGCCCCAGCGGGGGAGCACAGATACGCAGTATTTT.

The V and J genes are TRBV6-5 and TRBJ1-1; perhaps TRBD1 as D (5 bases). CDR3 length: 14 residues. V was cut by 4 bases and J by 1 base, with 10 bases left in between. Germline values: CDR1 MNHEY, CDR2 SVGAGI. The CDR3 sequence: CASSSYDRNTEAFF. CDR3 DNA sequence: TGTGCCAGCAGTTCCTACGACAGGAACACTGAAGCTTTCTTT.

The chain links TRBV5-1 to TRBJ1-1, with D possibly being TRBD1 (5 bases). This CDR3 is 15 amino acids long. Trimming took 4 bases from V and 1 from J, leaving 14 bases between them. Germline V gene data show CDR1 as SGHRS and CDR2 as YFSETQ. CDR3 loop: CASSQTTGGNTEAFF. The CDR3 DNA sequence: TGCGCCAGCAGCCAAACTACAGGAGGGAACACTGAAGCTTTCTTT.

This clone was detected only a few times. The chain joins TRBV5-5 to TRBJ2-2, with no clear D. This CDR3 region has 15 residues. Germline values: CDR1 SGHKS, CDR2 YYEKEE (reference sequence). V lost 2 bases and J lost 0, with 8 bases in between. The CDR3: CASSFGRTNTGELFF. Written as DNA, the CDR3 is TGTGCCAGCAGCTTTGGACGAACGAACACCGGGGAGCTGTTTTTT.

The chain has TRBV5-1 and TRBJ2-7; TRBD1 might be the D (7 bases). Between the trimmed V and J ends, which lost 4 bases and 1 base, there was a span of 21 bases. CDR3 length: 17 amino acids. In germline, CDR1 is SGHRS, CDR2 YFSETQ. The CDR3 sequence: CASSRSPAGQISYEQYF. CDR3 coding DNA: TGCGCCAGCAGCCGCTCACCCGCGGGACAGATATCCTACGAGCAGTACTTC.

This chain links TRBV9 with TRBJ2-5, with D tentatively TRBD2 (5 bases). V was shortened by 2 bases and J by 2 bases, with 13 bases between the two germline ends. CDR3 length equals 15 residues. Germline V lookup: CDR1 SGDLS, CDR2 YYNGEE. CDR3 amino acids: CASSVRSGIQETQYF. The CDR3 region has the DNA TGTGCCAGCAGCGTCCGGAGCGGTATTCAAGAGACCCAGTACTTC.

The table lists this clone with a few counts. V is TRBV4-1 and J is TRBJ2-2; possibly TRBD2 for D (5 bases). Germline V gene sequence: CDR1 MGHRA, CDR2 YSYEKL. V was shortened by 9 bases and J by 2 bases, with 22 bases between the two germline ends. This CDR3 region has 17 residues. The DNA for the CDR3 is TGCGCCAGTAAACCGAAGGACTTTCCGCCTAACACCGGGGAGCTGTTTTTT. Its protein product is CASKPKDFPPNTGELFF.